This T cell receptor (beta chain) was captured by sequencing in a study of T-cell memory formation after mild COVID-19. Each CDR3 protein gets one entry after TCRdb re-called the 5' RACE reads with MiXCR. Here the sample spans thousands of distinct CDR3 sequences, around a fifth being singletons. This clonotype was found many times. Trimming pared 5 bases from V and 10 bases from J, leaving 15 bases between. CDR3 length: 14 residues. From germline, CDR1 is SGHVS and CDR2 FQNEAQ. The sample comprised PBMCs or a T cell subset sorted from them (not recorded which). V and J are TRBV7-8 and TRBJ1-6; D is unresolved. This clonotype was obtained from an adult woman who had mild COVID-19 (a few samples of this study predate the infection). Cell type and time point are not known. Written as DNA, the CDR3 is TGTGCCAGCAGCCCGATGTCGTCTCGGTCACCCCTCCACTTT. It yields the protein CASSPMSSRSPLHF.